The T cell receptor (beta chain) described here comes from a study of blood T cell repertoires in COVID-19. About the study: From T cells, B-cell-depleted T cells, or PBMCs came the material, which was cDNA or gDNA.

This CDR3 region has 13 residues. Germline V gene lookup returns CDR1 WSHSY and CDR2 SAAADI. The V and J ends lost 10 bases and 3 bases respectively, with 15 bases between them. What the recovered Cohort 3 donors had was two negative PCRs, clearance, or symptom resolution. This clone was seen only a few times. Authors' methods: Amplifying reference gene primers gave estimates of nucleated cell counts. Some clones are missing from TCRdb's copy, which holds only in-frame ones; the method was immunoSEQ multiplex PCR. That table supplies the V and J calls and clone size; D and trimming were determined from the DNA. Of fewer than 600,000 clones detected, around 87% appear once; the ten largest clones hold around 1.9%.

The TCR originated in a woman aged 35 to 49 who had recovered from COVID-19. The specimen was PBMCs or T cells enriched from blood (not recorded which). The J gene is TRBJ1-2, the V gene TRBV10-2; D unresolved. The CDR3 loop is CATTPGPYYGYTF. The CDR3 DNA reads TGCGCCACTACACCGGGTCCTTACTATGGCTACACCTTC.